The 3 T cell receptor beta chains below were found in one sample sequenced in a study of cytomegalovirus exposure and HLA in healthy donors. PCR used 60 Vbeta primers and 13 Jbeta primers. Measured with immunoSEQ multiplex PCR; TCRdb has only the in-frame clones, and not every one. The profile shows more than 130,000 clones, around 85% of them singletons. The sequencing input was PBMCs. These receptors originate from a man aged 35-49 years in good health and CMV-seropositive.

The genes are TRBV7-6 and TRBJ2-1; TRBD2 agrees at 9 bases. The V gene end was trimmed by 0 bases and the J gene end by 9 bases; junction bases not matched to a gene: 9. Germline-derived CDR1 and CDR2 are SGHVS and FNYEAQ. The CDR3 is made up of 16 amino acids. CDR3 DNA: TGTGCCAGCAGCTTAGCGATGAGCGGGGGGTCTGGTGAGCAGTTCTTC. This codes for CASSLAMSGGSGEQFF.

The chain links TRBV15 to TRBJ2-2; no reliable D call. There are 18 residues in the CDR3. CDR1 is LNHNV, CDR2 YYDKDF, per germline (reference sequence). V was trimmed by 0 bases and J by 1 base, leaving 15 bases between them. CDR3 nucleotides: TGTGCCACCAGCAGAGATCAAATACGACACCTGAACACCGGGGAGCTGTTTTTT. It translates to CATSRDQIRHLNTGELFF.

The chain couples TRBV5-6 to TRBJ2-1, with a tentative D call TRBD2 (6 bases). Germline V gene sequence: CDR1 SGHDT, CDR2 YYEEEE. The CDR3 is 14 residues long. V lost 4 bases, J lost 6 bases, and 14 bases lay in between. CDR3 sequence (DNA): TGTGCCAGCAGCACCGGCGGAGGGTTCAATGAGCAGTTCTTC. Its protein product is CASSTGGGFNEQFF.